A selection of T cell receptor beta chains follows, all from one sample in a study of beta chain features in type 1 diabetes. TCRdb's copy holds only in-frame clones and misses some; the assay was immunoSEQ multiplex PCR. Of a few hundred thousand clones in the sample, 16% were seen once. The sample consisted of naive CD4+ T cells from blood. Receptors originate from a man aged 30-40 years with type 1 diabetes. Each CDR3 is given with its conserved first and last residue. The D gene is left open where the match is weak. Rows may omit the clone size; those that give it use once, few, many or a size class.

v_call: TRBV29-1
cdr3_length: 15
d_call: .
j_call: TRBJ1-2
clone_size: few
cdr3_nt: TGCAGCGTTGAAGGGCGAGGCCATTCCCTTAGTGGCTACACCTTC
cdr3_aa: CSVEGRGHSLSGYTF

v_call: TRBV29-1
cdr3_length: 12
d_call: .
j_call: TRBJ2-3
clone_size: .
cdr3_nt: TGCAGCTACTCGTCGGAGGGGGATACGCAGTATTTT
cdr3_aa: CSYSSEGDTQYF

v_call: TRBV18
cdr3_length: 15
d_call: .
j_call: TRBJ2-1
clone_size: .
cdr3_nt: TGTGCCAGCTCAGAGAATTCCGGGTCCTACAATGAGCAGTTCTTC
cdr3_aa: CASSENSGSYNEQFF

v_call: TRBV27
cdr3_length: 14
d_call: .
j_call: TRBJ2-7
clone_size: once
cdr3_nt: TGTGCCAGCAGTGAACGGGAGCCCGTCGACGAGCAGTACTTC
cdr3_aa: CASSEREPVDEQYF

v_call: TRBV7-9
cdr3_length: 12
d_call: .
j_call: TRBJ1-4
clone_size: few
cdr3_nt: TGTGCCAGCAGCCCGAGGACAGAAAAACTGTTTTTT
cdr3_aa: CASSPRTEKLFF

v_call: TRBV27
cdr3_length: 16
d_call: TRBD1
j_call: TRBJ1-5
clone_size: .
cdr3_nt: TGTGCCAGCAGTTTAGGTGGACAGGGGGCGCGGCAGCCCCAGCATTTT
cdr3_aa: CASSLGGQGARQPQHF

v_call: TRBV28
cdr3_length: 13
d_call: TRBD1
j_call: TRBJ2-1
clone_size: .
cdr3_nt: TGTGCCAGCATTCTCGGGACAGGGAATGAGCAGTTCTTC
cdr3_aa: CASILGTGNEQFF

v_call: TRBV2
cdr3_length: 15
d_call: TRBD2
j_call: TRBJ2-3
clone_size: .
cdr3_nt: TGTGCCAGCAGTTTGACTAGCGGGAGCACAGATACGCAGTATTTT
cdr3_aa: CASSLTSGSTDTQYF

v_call: TRBV7-2
cdr3_length: 14
d_call: .
j_call: TRBJ2-3
clone_size: few
cdr3_nt: TGTGCCAGCAGCTTGCGACGTGGGACAGATACGCAGTATTTT
cdr3_aa: CASSLRRGTDTQYF

v_call: TRBV29-1
cdr3_length: 15
d_call: TRBD1
j_call: TRBJ2-7
clone_size: .
cdr3_nt: TGCAGCGTTGCCGGGACAGGGAGGTCTTCCTACGAGCAGTACTTC
cdr3_aa: CSVAGTGRSSYEQYF

v_call: TRBV30
cdr3_length: 11
d_call: .
j_call: TRBJ2-2
clone_size: .
cdr3_nt: TGTGCCTGGAGATGGACCGGGGAGCTGTTTTTT
cdr3_aa: CAWRWTGELFF

v_call: TRBV9
cdr3_length: 15
d_call: TRBD2
j_call: TRBJ2-7
clone_size: .
cdr3_nt: TGTGCCAGCAGCCTGACTAGCGGGAGAGTTTACGAGCAGTACTTC
cdr3_aa: CASSLTSGRVYEQYF

v_call: TRBV29-1
cdr3_length: 11
d_call: .
j_call: TRBJ2-7
clone_size: .
cdr3_nt: TGCAGCGTTGTCGGTTCGTACGAGCAGTACTTC
cdr3_aa: CSVVGSYEQYF

v_call: TRBV29-1
cdr3_length: 13
d_call: .
j_call: TRBJ2-1
clone_size: .
cdr3_nt: TGCAGCGTCCCTGTGACGCTATACAATGAGCAGTTCTTC
cdr3_aa: CSVPVTLYNEQFF

v_call: TRBV7-9
cdr3_length: 14
d_call: .
j_call: TRBJ1-2
clone_size: .
cdr3_nt: TGTGCCAGCAGCTCACACCACCGGGGTAATGGCTACACCTTC
cdr3_aa: CASSSHHRGNGYTF

v_call: TRBV5-6
cdr3_length: 17
d_call: TRBD2
j_call: TRBJ2-4
clone_size: .
cdr3_nt: TGTGCCAGCAGTTCCCTAGCGGGAGGGATAGCCAAAAACATTCAGTACTTC
cdr3_aa: CASSSLAGGIAKNIQYF

v_call: TRBV28
cdr3_length: 15
d_call: .
j_call: TRBJ1-1
clone_size: few
cdr3_nt: TGTGCCAGCACTACTGCTGACAGTAGGAGCACTGAAGCTTTCTTT
cdr3_aa: CASTTADSRSTEAFF

v_call: TRBV9
cdr3_length: 15
d_call: .
j_call: TRBJ2-3
clone_size: few
cdr3_nt: TGTGCCAGCAGCGTAGATCGCGGCGGCACAGATACGCAGTATTTT
cdr3_aa: CASSVDRGGTDTQYF

v_call: TRBV25-1
cdr3_length: 14
d_call: TRBD1
j_call: TRBJ2-3
clone_size: .
cdr3_nt: TGTGCCAGCAGTGATACAGGGGCCACAGATACGCAGTATTTT
cdr3_aa: CASSDTGATDTQYF

v_call: TRBV27
cdr3_length: 18
d_call: .
j_call: TRBJ1-4
clone_size: .
cdr3_nt: TGTGCCAGCATCAAATCGTGGCCGCAGGGAATGCAGGGTGAAAAACTGTTTTTT
cdr3_aa: CASIKSWPQGMQGEKLFF

v_call: TRBV15
cdr3_length: 17
d_call: .
j_call: TRBJ2-2
clone_size: .
cdr3_nt: TGTGCCACCAGCAGGATTAGCGTCGAACCGGGCACCGGGGAGCTGTTTTTT
cdr3_aa: CATSRISVEPGTGELFF

v_call: TRBV28
cdr3_length: 17
d_call: .
j_call: TRBJ2-3
clone_size: .
cdr3_nt: TGTGCCAGCAGTTCCCCTTCACTCGCGGGAAGCACAGATACGCAGTATTTT
cdr3_aa: CASSSPSLAGSTDTQYF

v_call: TRBV30
cdr3_length: 11
d_call: .
j_call: TRBJ2-7
clone_size: few
cdr3_nt: TGTGCCTGTACACAGGGAGGAGAGCAGTACTTC
cdr3_aa: CACTQGGEQYF

v_call: TRBV19
cdr3_length: 11
d_call: .
j_call: TRBJ2-5
clone_size: .
cdr3_nt: TGTGCCAGTAGTACGGGGGAGACCCAGTACTTC
cdr3_aa: CASSTGETQYF

v_call: TRBV27
cdr3_length: 14
d_call: .
j_call: TRBJ2-2
clone_size: .
cdr3_nt: TGTGCCAGCAGTTTAGCTTGGGACACCGGGGAGCTGTTTTTT
cdr3_aa: CASSLAWDTGELFF

v_call: TRBV29-1
cdr3_length: 14
d_call: .
j_call: TRBJ2-1
clone_size: .
cdr3_nt: TGCAGCGTTCCTCAGGGCAGCTCCTACAATGAGCAGTTCTTC
cdr3_aa: CSVPQGSSYNEQFF

v_call: TRBV30
cdr3_length: 14
d_call: .
j_call: TRBJ2-7
clone_size: .
cdr3_nt: TGTGCCTGGAGTACAGAGATCACGCCGGGCGAGCAGTACTTC
cdr3_aa: CAWSTEITPGEQYF

v_call: TRBV7-2
cdr3_length: 15
d_call: TRBD2
j_call: TRBJ2-7
clone_size: .
cdr3_nt: TGTGCCAGCAGCTTGACTAGCTCCCCTGCGGCTGAGCAGTACTTC
cdr3_aa: CASSLTSSPAAEQYF

v_call: TRBV28
cdr3_length: 14
d_call: .
j_call: TRBJ2-3
clone_size: once
cdr3_nt: TGTGCCAGCAGCTATCGACAGGGCACAGATACGCAGTATTTT
cdr3_aa: CASSYRQGTDTQYF

v_call: TRBV4-1
cdr3_length: 16
d_call: .
j_call: TRBJ1-2
clone_size: few
cdr3_nt: TGCGCCAGCAGCCAAGTTGGGACCATGGGTAACTATGGCTACACCTTC
cdr3_aa: CASSQVGTMGNYGYTF

v_call: TRBV9
cdr3_length: 14
d_call: .
j_call: TRBJ2-3
clone_size: few
cdr3_nt: TGTGCCAGCAACCCGACCCGAGCGGCAGATACGCAGTATTTT
cdr3_aa: CASNPTRAADTQYF

v_call: TRBV7-2
cdr3_length: 13
d_call: .
j_call: TRBJ1-4
clone_size: .
cdr3_nt: TGTGCCAGCAGTATCCAGGGAGGAGAAAAACTGTTTTTT
cdr3_aa: CASSIQGGEKLFF

v_call: TRBV5-1
cdr3_length: 15
d_call: .
j_call: TRBJ2-2
clone_size: .
cdr3_nt: TGCGCCAGCAGCTTGGGACACACGAACACCGGGGAGCTGTTTTTT
cdr3_aa: CASSLGHTNTGELFF

v_call: TRBV5-1
cdr3_length: 15
d_call: TRBD2
j_call: TRBJ2-3
clone_size: few
cdr3_nt: TGCGCCAGCAGCCCCGGGACTAGCGGCACAGATACGCAGTATTTT
cdr3_aa: CASSPGTSGTDTQYF

v_call: TRBV29-1
cdr3_length: 14
d_call: TRBD1
j_call: TRBJ2-5
clone_size: .
cdr3_nt: TGCAGCGTCGAAGACAGGGGCCTTGAAGAGACCCAGTACTTC
cdr3_aa: CSVEDRGLEETQYF

v_call: TRBV23-1
cdr3_length: 18
d_call: .
j_call: TRBJ2-7
clone_size: few
cdr3_nt: TGCGCCAGCAGTCAATCATACTTCGGACCGAGGAGCTCCTACGAGCAGTACTTC
cdr3_aa: CASSQSYFGPRSSYEQYF

v_call: TRBV29-1
cdr3_length: 13
d_call: .
j_call: TRBJ2-7
clone_size: .
cdr3_nt: TGCAGCGTTGCAGGGACACAAACCTACGAGCAGTACTTC
cdr3_aa: CSVAGTQTYEQYF

v_call: TRBV13
cdr3_length: 15
d_call: .
j_call: TRBJ2-5
clone_size: few
cdr3_nt: TGTGCCAGCAGCTTGGGTTCAGGGAACCAAGAGACCCAGTACTTC
cdr3_aa: CASSLGSGNQETQYF

v_call: TRBV7-2
cdr3_length: 12
d_call: .
j_call: TRBJ2-7
clone_size: .
cdr3_nt: TGTGCCAGCAGCTCGAGTGGACCCGAGCAGTACTTC
cdr3_aa: CASSSSGPEQYF

v_call: TRBV4-2
cdr3_length: 15
d_call: TRBD2
j_call: TRBJ2-1
clone_size: .
cdr3_nt: TGTGCCAGCAGCCAAGCCCAGGGAGGGCCCTATGAGCAGTTCTTC
cdr3_aa: CASSQAQGGPYEQFF

v_call: TRBV10-3
cdr3_length: 11
d_call: .
j_call: TRBJ2-5
clone_size: .
cdr3_nt: TGTGCCATCAGATCACAAGAGACCCAGTACTTC
cdr3_aa: CAIRSQETQYF

v_call: TRBV30
cdr3_length: 11
d_call: .
j_call: TRBJ2-7
clone_size: .
cdr3_nt: TGTGCCTGGACAGGGGCTGCCGAGCAGTACTTC
cdr3_aa: CAWTGAAEQYF